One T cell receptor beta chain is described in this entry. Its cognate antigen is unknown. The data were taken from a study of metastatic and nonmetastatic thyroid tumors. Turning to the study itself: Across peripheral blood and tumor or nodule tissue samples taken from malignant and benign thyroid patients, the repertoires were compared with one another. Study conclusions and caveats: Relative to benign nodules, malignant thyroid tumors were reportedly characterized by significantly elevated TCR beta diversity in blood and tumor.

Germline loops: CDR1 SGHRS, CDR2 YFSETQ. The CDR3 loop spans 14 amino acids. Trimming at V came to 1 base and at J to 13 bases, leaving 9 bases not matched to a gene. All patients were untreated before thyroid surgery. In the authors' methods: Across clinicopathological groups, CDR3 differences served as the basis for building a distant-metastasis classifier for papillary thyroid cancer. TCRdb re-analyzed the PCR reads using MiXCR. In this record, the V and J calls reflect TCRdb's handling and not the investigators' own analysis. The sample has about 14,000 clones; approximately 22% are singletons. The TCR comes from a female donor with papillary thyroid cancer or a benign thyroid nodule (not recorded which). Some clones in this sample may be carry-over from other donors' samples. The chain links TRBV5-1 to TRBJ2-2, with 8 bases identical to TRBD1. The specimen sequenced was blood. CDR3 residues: CASSLMDRARGLFF. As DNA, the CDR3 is TGCGCCAGCAGCTTGATGGACAGGGCCCGGGGGCTGTTTTTT. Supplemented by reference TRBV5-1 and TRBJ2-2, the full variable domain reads KAGVTQTPRYLIKTRGQQVTLSCSPISGHRSVSWYQQTPGQGLQFLFEYFSETQRNKGNFPGRFSGRQFSNSRSEMNVSTLELGDSALYLCASSLMDRARGLFFGEGSRLTVL.